Below, 12 T cell receptor beta chains from the same sample are listed, as sequenced in a study of technical replicates of blood from four donors. Here immunoSEQ multiplex PCR was the method, and the copy in TCRdb shows in-frame clones only, minus some. The repertoire holds 15,000 to 20,000 clones, roughly 84% seen once, with about 12% in the top ten. What was sequenced was PBMCs. All receptors derive from a human donor in good health.

The genes are TRBV25-1 and TRBJ2-7, with D unresolved. Deletions cut 5 bases from V and 6 bases from J, with 8 bases between. There are 11 residues in the CDR3. Germline V lookup: CDR1 MGHDK, CDR2 SYGVNS. CDR3 sequence reads: CASSRVSEQYF. The CDR3 DNA follows: TGTGCCAGCAGTAGAGTAAGCGAGCAGTACTTC.

This clone was observed once. The CDR3 nucleotides read TGCGCCAGCAGCGGGGGGGGGATCTATTTAGACACCGGGGAGCTGTTTTTT. Translation: CASSGGGIYLDTGELFF. The J gene is TRBJ2-2, the V gene TRBV4-1; the match to TRBD2 covers 7 bases. The CDR3 totals 17 residues. The ends lost 5 bases at V and 3 bases at J; junction bases unmatched: 12. The germline V gene has CDR1 MGHRA and CDR2 YSYEKL.

The chain links TRBV6-6 to TRBJ1-1; D not resolved. Germline lookup yields CDR1 MNHNY and CDR2 SVGAGI (reference sequence). The germline V and J ends were trimmed by 4 bases and 0 bases, with 3 bases remaining between them. This CDR3 region has 12 residues. This CDR3 reads CASSSMNTEAFF. The CDR3 DNA is TGTGCCAGCAGTTCAATGAACACTGAAGCTTTCTTT.

There are a few counts of this clone. CDR3 in amino acids: CASSEFSGGNYEQYF. The CDR3 DNA reads TGCGCCAGCAGTGAGTTTTCCGGCGGGAACTACGAGCAGTACTTC. The rearrangement links TRBV10-1 to TRBJ2-7; TRBD2 might be the D (6 bases). This CDR3 has 15 amino acids. Germline loops: CDR1 WNHNN, CDR2 SYGVQD (reference sequence). V was shortened by 1 base and J by 3 bases, with 13 bases between the two germline ends.

Written as DNA, the CDR3 is TGTGCCAGCAGCTTGCCGGGACAAGGGCCACTCAACTATGGCTACACCTTC. Translation: CASSLPGQGPLNYGYTF. V usage is TRBV5-6 and J usage is TRBJ1-2; possible D gene TRBD1, 6 bases. This CDR3 has 17 residues. Trimming pared 1 base from V and 2 bases from J, leaving 18 bases between. Germline CDR1 SGHDT, CDR2 YYEEEE. Complete variable domain (other parts from reference TRBV5-6 and TRBJ1-2): DAGVTQSPTHLIKTRGQQVTLRCSPKSGHDTVSWYQQALGQGPQFIFQYYEEEERQRGNFPDRFSGHQFPNYSSELNVNALLLGDSALYLCASSLPGQGPLNYGYTFGSGTRLTVV.

V usage is TRBV2 and J usage is TRBJ1-1; TRBD1 agrees at 10 bases. The junction had 3 bases not matched to a gene; V was cut back by 4 bases and J by 4 bases. Looked up from germline, CDR1 is SNHLY and CDR2 is FYNNEI. CDR3 length: 14 amino acids. This CDR3 is CASSGDRGRTEAFF. The CDR3 DNA sequence: TGTGCCAGCAGTGGGGACAGGGGACGCACTGAAGCTTTCTTT.

The V and J genes are TRBV2 and TRBJ1-5, with a possible D match to TRBD1 (6 bases). This CDR3 is 15 amino acids long. V was cut by 2 bases and J by 2 bases, with 10 bases left in between. Germline loops: CDR1 SNHLY, CDR2 FYNNEI. The CDR3 DNA reads as TGTGCCAGCAGTGAAATCCCAGGGGGCAATCAGCCCCAGCATTTT. Residues: CASSEIPGGNQPQHF.

This chain uses TRBV6-1 with TRBJ2-6; no clear D. V lost 2 bases and J lost 0, with 5 bases in between. Germline values: CDR1 MNHNS, CDR2 SASEGT. The CDR3 totals 15 residues. The CDR3 sequence: CASSEHNSGANVLTF. The CDR3 bases are TGTGCCAGCAGTGAACACAACTCTGGGGCCAACGTCCTGACTTTC.

This chain connects TRBV5-8 to TRBJ2-7, with TRBD2 matching over 13 bases. This CDR3 has 18 residues. CDR1 is SGHTS, CDR2 YDEGEE, per germline. With V trimmed by 0 bases and J by 0 bases, 6 bases remained unmatched. CDR3 in DNA: TGTGCCAGCAGCTTGGTTCTAGGGACTAGCGGGACCTCCTACGAGCAGTACTTC. Its protein is CASSLVLGTSGTSYEQYF.

This sequence joins TRBV7-2 and TRBJ2-3; TRBD2 might be the D (6 bases). The V and J ends lost 5 bases and 5 bases respectively, with 17 bases between them. Per the germline V gene, CDR1 is SGHTA and CDR2 is FQGNSA. This CDR3 has 15 residues. This chain's CDR3 is CASSTGGSSRDTQYF. DNA for the CDR3: TGTGCCAGCAGCACCGGAGGGTCTTCGAGAGATACGCAGTATTTT.

The chain employs TRBV11-2 and TRBJ2-7, with D perhaps matching TRBD2 (6 bases). In germline, CDR1 is SGHAT, CDR2 FQNNGV. The ends were cut back, 5 bases at V and 6 bases at J, with 14 bases in the middle. The CDR3 length is 13 residues. The CDR3 DNA reads as TGTGCCAGCAGCGGGGGGATTCGGGTCGAGCAGTACTTC. Its protein is CASSGGIRVEQYF.

J is TRBJ2-7 and V is TRBV20-1, with D uncertain. Trimming removed 4 bases from V and 0 bases from J, with 4 bases in between. This CDR3 has 11 residues. CDR1 and CDR2 from the germline V gene are DFQATT and SNEGSKA (reference sequence). CDR3 nucleotides: TGCAGTGCTACGCGCTCCTACGAGCAGTACTTC. Translating gives CSATRSYEQYF.